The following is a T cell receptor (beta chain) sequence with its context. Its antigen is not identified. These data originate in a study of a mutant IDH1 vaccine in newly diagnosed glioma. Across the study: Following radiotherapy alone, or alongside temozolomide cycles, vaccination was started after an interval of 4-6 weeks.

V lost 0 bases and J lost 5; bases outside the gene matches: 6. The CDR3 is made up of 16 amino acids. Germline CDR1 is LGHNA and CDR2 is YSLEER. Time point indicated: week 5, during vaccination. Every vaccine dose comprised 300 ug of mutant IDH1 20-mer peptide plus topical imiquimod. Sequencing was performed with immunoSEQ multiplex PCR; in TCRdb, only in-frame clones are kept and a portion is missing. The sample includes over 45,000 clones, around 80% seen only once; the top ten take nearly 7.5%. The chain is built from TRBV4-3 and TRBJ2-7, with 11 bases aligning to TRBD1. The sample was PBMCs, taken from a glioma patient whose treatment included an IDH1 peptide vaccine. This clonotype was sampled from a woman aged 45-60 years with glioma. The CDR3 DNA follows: TGCGCCAGCAGCCAAGAATACGGGACAGGGGGAAACGAGCAGTACTTC. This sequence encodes CASSQEYGTGGNEQYF.